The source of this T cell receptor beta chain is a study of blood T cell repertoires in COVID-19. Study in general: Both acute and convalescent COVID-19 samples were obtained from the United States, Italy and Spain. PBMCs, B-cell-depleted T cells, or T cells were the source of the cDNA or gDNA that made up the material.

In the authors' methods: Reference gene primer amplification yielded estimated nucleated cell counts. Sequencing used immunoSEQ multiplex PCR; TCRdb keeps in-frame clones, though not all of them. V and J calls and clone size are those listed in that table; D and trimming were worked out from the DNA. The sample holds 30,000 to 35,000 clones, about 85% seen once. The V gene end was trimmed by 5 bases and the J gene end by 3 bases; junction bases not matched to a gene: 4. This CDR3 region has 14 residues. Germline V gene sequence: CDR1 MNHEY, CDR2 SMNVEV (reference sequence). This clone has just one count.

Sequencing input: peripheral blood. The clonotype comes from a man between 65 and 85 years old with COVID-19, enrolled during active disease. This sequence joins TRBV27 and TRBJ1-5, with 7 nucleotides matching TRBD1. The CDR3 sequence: CASSIQGYNQPQHF. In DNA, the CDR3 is TGTGCCAGCAGTATACAGGGGTACAATCAGCCCCAGCATTTT.